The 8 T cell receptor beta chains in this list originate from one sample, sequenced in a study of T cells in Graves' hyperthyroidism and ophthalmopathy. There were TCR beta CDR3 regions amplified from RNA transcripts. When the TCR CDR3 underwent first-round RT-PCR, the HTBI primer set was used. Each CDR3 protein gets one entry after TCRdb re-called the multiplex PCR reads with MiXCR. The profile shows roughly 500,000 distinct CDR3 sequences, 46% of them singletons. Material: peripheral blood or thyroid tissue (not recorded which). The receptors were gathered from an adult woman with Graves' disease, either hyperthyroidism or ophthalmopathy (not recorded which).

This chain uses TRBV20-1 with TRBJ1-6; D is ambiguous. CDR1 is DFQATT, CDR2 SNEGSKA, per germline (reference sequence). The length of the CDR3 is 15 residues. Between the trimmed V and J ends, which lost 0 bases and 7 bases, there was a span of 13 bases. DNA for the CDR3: TGCAGTGCTAGAGATTTGTTGCAGCCAAATTCACCCCTCCACTTT. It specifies CSARDLLQPNSPLHF.

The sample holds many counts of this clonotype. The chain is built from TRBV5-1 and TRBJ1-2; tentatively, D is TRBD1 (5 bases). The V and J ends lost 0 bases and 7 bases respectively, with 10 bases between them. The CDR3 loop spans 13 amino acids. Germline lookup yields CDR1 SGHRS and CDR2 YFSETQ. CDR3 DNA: TGCGCCAGCAGCTTGGTAGGGGACCGTGGCTACACCTTC. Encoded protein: CASSLVGDRGYTF.

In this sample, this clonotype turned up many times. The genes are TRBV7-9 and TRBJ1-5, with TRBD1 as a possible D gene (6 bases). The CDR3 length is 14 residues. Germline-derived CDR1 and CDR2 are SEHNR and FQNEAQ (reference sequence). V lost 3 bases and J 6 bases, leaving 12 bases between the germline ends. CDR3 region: CASSFAGEGQPQHF. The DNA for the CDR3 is TGTGCCAGCAGCTTTGCAGGGGAGGGTCAGCCCCAGCATTTT.

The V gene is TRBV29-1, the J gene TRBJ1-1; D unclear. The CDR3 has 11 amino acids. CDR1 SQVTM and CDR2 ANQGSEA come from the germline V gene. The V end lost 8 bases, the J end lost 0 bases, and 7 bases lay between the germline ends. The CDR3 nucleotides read TGCAGCTTGCGGATGAACACTGAAGCTTTCTTT. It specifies CSLRMNTEAFF.

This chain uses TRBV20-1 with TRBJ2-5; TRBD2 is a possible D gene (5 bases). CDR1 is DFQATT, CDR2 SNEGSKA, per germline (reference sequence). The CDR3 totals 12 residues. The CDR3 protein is CSLTSGQETQYF. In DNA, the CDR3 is TGCAGCTTAACGAGCGGCCAAGAGACCCAGTACTTC.

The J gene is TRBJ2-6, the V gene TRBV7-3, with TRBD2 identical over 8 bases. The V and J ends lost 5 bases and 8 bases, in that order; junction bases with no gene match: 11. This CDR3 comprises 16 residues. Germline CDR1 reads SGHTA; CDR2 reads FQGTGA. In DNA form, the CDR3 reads TGTGCCAGCAGCCGCGGGAGGCCCAGTAGGACCAACGTCCTGACTTTC. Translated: CASSRGRPSRTNVLTF.

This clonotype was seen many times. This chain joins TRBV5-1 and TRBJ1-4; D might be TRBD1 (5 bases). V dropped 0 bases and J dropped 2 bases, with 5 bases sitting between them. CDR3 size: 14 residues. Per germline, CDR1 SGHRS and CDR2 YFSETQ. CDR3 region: CASSLAGTNEKLFF. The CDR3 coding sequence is TGCGCCAGCAGCTTGGCAGGGACTAATGAAAAACTGTTTTTT.

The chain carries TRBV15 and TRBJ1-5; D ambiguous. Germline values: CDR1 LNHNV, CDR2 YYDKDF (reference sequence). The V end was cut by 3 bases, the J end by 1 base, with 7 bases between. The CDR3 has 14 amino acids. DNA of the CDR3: TGTGCCACCAGCAGGACGGTGAGCAATCAGCCCCAGCATTTT. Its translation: CATSRTVSNQPQHF.